This T cell receptor (beta chain) was recovered during a study of blood T cell repertoires in COVID-19. The overall study: Collection of acute and convalescent COVID-19 samples took place in the United States, Italy and Spain. PBMCs, B-cell-depleted T cells, or T cells were the source of the cDNA or gDNA that made up the material.

Original processing notes: Reference gene primer amplification yielded estimated nucleated cell counts. The repertoire was sequenced with immunoSEQ multiplex PCR; TCRdb's copy has only in-frame clones and lacks some. The DNA gave D and trimming, while V, J and clone size come from that table. The sample yields some 200,000 clones, roughly 90% seen once. This CDR3 comprises 17 residues. J gave up 0 bases and V 3 bases, and 8 bases lay outside the gene matches. CDR1 is SGHRS and CDR2 is YFSETQ in the germline V gene. Cohort allocation depended upon clinical history that participants reported. The sample was PBMCs or T cells enriched from blood (not recorded which). The chain employs TRBV5-1 and TRBJ2-1, with 8 bases identical to TRBD2. The receptor comes from a woman under 30 who had recovered from COVID-19. CDR3 region: CASSSGGGKSSYNEQFF. CDR3 nucleotides: TGCGCCAGCAGCTCTGGCGGGGGGAAGAGCTCCTACAATGAGCAGTTCTTC.